The entry below gives a single T cell receptor beta chain sequence along with its context. The antigen is undetermined. Between the trimmed V and J ends, which lost 6 bases and 8 bases, there was a span of 13 bases. The germline gives CDR1 MNHEY, CDR2 SVGAGI. This CDR3 is 13 amino acids long. Profiling relied on immunoSEQ multiplex PCR, and the TCRdb table lists in-frame clones only, not all of them. This table holds 40,000 to 45,000 clones, approximately 82% found once. The sort gate was single viable CD3+CD4+CD8-CD45RO+ cells for memory CD4+ T cells. Positive selection with CD4 microbeads enriched total CD4+ T cells. The data derive from a study of memory CD4+ T cells and cytomegalovirus serostatus. The study's findings and limits: About two fifths of the roughly 160 known CMV-associated TCRbeta sequences appeared in CD4+ memory.

This chain links TRBV6-5 with TRBJ1-4, with D tentatively TRBD1 (6 bases). This TCR came from an adult in good health and CMV-seronegative. The specimen sequenced was memory CD4+ T cells from blood. CDR3 loop: CASRQGGAEKLFF. In DNA form, the CDR3 reads TGTGCCAGCAGACAAGGGGGTGCGGAAAAACTGTTTTTT.